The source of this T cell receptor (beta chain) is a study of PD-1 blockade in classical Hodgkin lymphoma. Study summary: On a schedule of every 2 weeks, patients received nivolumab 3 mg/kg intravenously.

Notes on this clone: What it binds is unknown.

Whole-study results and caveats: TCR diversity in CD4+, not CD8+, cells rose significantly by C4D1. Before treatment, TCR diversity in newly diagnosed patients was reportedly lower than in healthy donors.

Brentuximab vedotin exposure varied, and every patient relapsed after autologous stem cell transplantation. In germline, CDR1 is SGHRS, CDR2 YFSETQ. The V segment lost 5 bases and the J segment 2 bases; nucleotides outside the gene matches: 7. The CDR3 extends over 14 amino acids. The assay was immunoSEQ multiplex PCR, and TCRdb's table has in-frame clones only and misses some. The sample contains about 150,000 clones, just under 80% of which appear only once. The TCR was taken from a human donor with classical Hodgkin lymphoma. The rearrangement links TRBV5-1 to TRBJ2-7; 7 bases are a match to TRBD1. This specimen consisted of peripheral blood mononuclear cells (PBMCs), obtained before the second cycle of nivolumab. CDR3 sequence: CASSSEGAPYEQYF. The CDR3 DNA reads TGCGCCAGCAGTTCTGAGGGGGCTCCCTACGAGCAGTACTTC.